This T cell receptor (beta chain) was identified in a study of CD8 T cells in Susac syndrome. RNA was extracted with the RNeasy kit, and a quantity of roughly 0.5 to 1 ug was reverse transcribed using random hexamers. TCRdb itself ran the immunoSEQ multiplex PCR reads through MiXCR, one entry per CDR3 protein. The repertoire includes nearly 200,000 distinct CDR3 sequences, about 95% of them detected once, and 0.093% sits in the top ten. V was cut by 7 bases and J by 6 bases, with 13 bases left in between. CDR3 length: 12 residues. Germline CDR1 and CDR2: SQVTM and ANQGSEA. The genes are TRBV29-1 and TRBJ1-5; D is unclear. The clonotype originates from a human donor with multiple sclerosis. The material sequenced was CD4+ T cells from PBMCs. For the CDR3, the DNA is TGCAGCGCCGGAGATGGCAGTCAGCCCCAGCATTTT. It encodes CSAGDGSQPQHF.